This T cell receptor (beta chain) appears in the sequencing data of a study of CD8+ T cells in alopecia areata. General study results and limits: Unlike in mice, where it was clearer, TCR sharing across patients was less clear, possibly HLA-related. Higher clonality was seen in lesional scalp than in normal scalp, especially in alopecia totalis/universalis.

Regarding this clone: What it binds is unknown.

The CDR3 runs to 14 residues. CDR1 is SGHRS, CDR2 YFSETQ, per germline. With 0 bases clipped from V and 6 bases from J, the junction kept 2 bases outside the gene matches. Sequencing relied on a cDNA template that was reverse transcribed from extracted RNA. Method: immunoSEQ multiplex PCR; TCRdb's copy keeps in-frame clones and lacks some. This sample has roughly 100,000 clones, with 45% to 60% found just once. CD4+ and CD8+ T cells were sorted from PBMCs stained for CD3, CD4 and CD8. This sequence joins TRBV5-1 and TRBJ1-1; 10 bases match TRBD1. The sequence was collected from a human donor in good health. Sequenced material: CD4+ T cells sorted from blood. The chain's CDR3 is CASSLGQGASEAFF. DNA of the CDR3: TGCGCCAGCAGCTTGGGACAGGGGGCATCTGAAGCTTTCTTT.